These 18 T cell receptor beta chains came from one sample sequenced in a study of T cell responses to AZD1222 COVID-19 vaccine. Sequencing was performed with immunoSEQ multiplex PCR; in TCRdb, only in-frame clones are kept and a portion is missing. In the table there are tens of thousands of clones, roughly 90% of which are singletons. The source was peripheral blood, collected on day 0 of AZD1222 vaccination. These receptors were taken from an adult in good health.

The V gene is TRBV5-1, the J gene TRBJ1-1; D gene uncertain. CDR1 SGHRS and CDR2 YFSETQ come from the germline V gene. The CDR3 has 13 amino acids. Trimming left V 5 bases short and J 3 bases short, with 11 bases between. In DNA form, the CDR3 reads TGCGCCAGCAGTAATCAGAGGGACACTGAAGCTTTCTTT. This sequence encodes CASSNQRDTEAFF.

This chain connects TRBV11-2 to TRBJ2-2; D is unclear. Germline V gene data show CDR1 as SGHAT and CDR2 as FQNNGV. The CDR3 contains 14 residues. Trimming removed 0 bases at V and 2 bases at J, with 4 bases between. This chain's CDR3 is CASSLDGNTGELFF. CDR3 sequence (DNA): TGTGCCAGCAGCTTAGACGGCAACACCGGGGAGCTGTTTTTT.

This clone was picked up a small number of times. The chain employs TRBV4-2 and TRBJ2-1; no reliable D call. V was shortened by 4 bases and J by 6 bases, with 7 bases between the two germline ends. The CDR3 covers 12 residues. Germline lookup yields CDR1 LGHNA and CDR2 YNFKEQ. Here the CDR3 reads CASSLNSNEQFF. The CDR3 nucleotides are TGTGCCAGCAGCCTTAATTCCAATGAGCAGTTCTTC.

The chain joins TRBV7-2 to TRBJ2-5, with D unclear. The CDR3 covers 11 residues. Germline values: CDR1 SGHTA, CDR2 FQGNSA. Trimming shortened V by 3 bases and J by 1 base, and 0 bases separated the two germline ends. CDR3 coding DNA: TGTGCCAGCAGCTTCCAAGAGACCCAGTACTTC. Translation gives CASSFQETQYF. The full variable domain, in which reference TRBV7-2 and TRBJ2-5 provide the parts outside the CDR3, is GAGVSQSPSNKVTEKGKDVELRCDPISGHTALYWYRQSLGQGLEFLIYFQGNSAPDKSGLPSDRFSAERTGGSVSTLTIQRTQQEDSAVYLCASSFQETQYFGPGTRLLVL.

This chain uses TRBV3-1 (or the pseudogene TRBV3-2) with TRBJ1-1; no reliable D call. The V end lost 5 bases, the J end lost 2 bases, and 12 bases lay between the germline ends. The CDR3 contains 14 residues. Per germline, CDR1 LGHDT and CDR2 YNNKEL (reference sequence). CDR3 amino acids: CASSWGLGNTEAFF. CDR3 nucleotides: TGTGCCAGCAGCTGGGGTTTGGGTAACACTGAAGCTTTCTTT.

The chain joins TRBV19 to TRBJ1-5; 10 bases map to TRBD1. From germline, CDR1 is LNHDA and CDR2 SQIVND (reference sequence). J lost 0 bases, V lost 7 bases, and 9 bases had no gene match. The CDR3 extends over 17 amino acids. CDR3 DNA sequence: TGTGCCAGTATTCCGGGACAGGGGATTTATAGCAATCAGCCCCAGCATTTT. Amino acids: CASIPGQGIYSNQPQHF. Together with reference TRBV19 and TRBJ1-5, the CDR3 gives the full variable domain: DGGITQSPKYLFRKEGQNVTLSCEQNLNHDAMYWYRQDPGQGLRLIYYSQIVNDFQKGDIAEGYSVSREKKESFPLTVTSAQKNPTAFYLCASIPGQGIYSNQPQHFGDGTRLSIL.

This clone is a singleton in its sample. The rearrangement uses TRBV19 and TRBJ2-1, with 7 positions matching TRBD1. Germline assignment: CDR1 LNHDA and CDR2 SQIVND (reference sequence). Germline trimming cut 5 bases from V and 6 bases from J; bases unmatched to any gene: 10. The CDR3 totals 15 residues. For the CDR3, the DNA is TGTGCCAGTAGTCGCCGACAGGGCCAGACCAATGAGCAGTTCTTC. It yields the protein CASSRRQGQTNEQFF. Supplemented by reference TRBV19 and TRBJ2-1, the full variable domain reads DGGITQSPKYLFRKEGQNVTLSCEQNLNHDAMYWYRQDPGQGLRLIYYSQIVNDFQKGDIAEGYSVSREKKESFPLTVTSAQKNPTAFYLCASSRRQGQTNEQFFGPGTRLTVL.

CDR3 DNA sequence: TGTGCCAGCAGCAGGACGACAGCCTATGGCTACACCTTC. Translation gives CASSRTTAYGYTF. The rearrangement joins TRBV3-1 (or the pseudogene TRBV3-2) to TRBJ1-2, with D tentatively TRBD1 (5 bases). Deletions cut 5 bases from V and 4 bases from J, with 11 bases between. The V gene's germline CDR1 is LGHDT and CDR2 YNNKEL (reference sequence). The length of the CDR3 is 13 residues.

The genes are TRBV5-1 and TRBJ2-7; TRBD1 aligns across 9 bases. The CDR3 covers 15 residues. Per germline, CDR1 SGHRS and CDR2 YFSETQ. The J segment lost 5 bases and the V segment lost 4 bases, leaving 10 bases of the junction unmatched. Here the CDR3 reads CASSRPDRGRDEQYF. The CDR3 bases are TGCGCCAGCAGCCGACCAGACAGGGGGAGGGACGAGCAGTACTTC.

The chain uses TRBV5-1 and TRBJ1-5; D is uncertain. Between the trimmed V and J ends, which lost 4 bases and 7 bases, there was a span of 12 bases. The CDR3 is made up of 13 amino acids. CDR1 and CDR2 from the germline V gene are SGHRS and YFSETQ. CDR3 nucleotides: TGCGCCAGCAGCCCGGGAACAGACCAGCCCCAGCATTTT. This sequence encodes CASSPGTDQPQHF.

V is TRBV21-1 and J is TRBJ2-7; TRBD1 was called by the table and not checked on the DNA. TRBV21-1 is marked as a pseudogene. There are 16 residues in the CDR3. The CDR3 spells CASSKGKGAEVYEQYF. As DNA, the CDR3 is TGTGCCAGCAGCAAAGGTAAAGGGGCCGAGGTCTACGAGCAGTACTTC.

The chain links TRBV30 to TRBJ2-1; possible D gene TRBD2, 6 bases. V was pared by 5 bases and J by 6 bases, with 20 bases between. The germline gives CDR1 GTSNPN, CDR2 SVGIG (reference sequence). The CDR3 runs to 15 residues. CDR3 nucleotides: TGTGCCTGGTCCCGGGCCCTAGCGACGTCCAATGAGCAGTTCTTC. It encodes CAWSRALATSNEQFF.

The chain is built from TRBV15 and TRBJ2-3; 8 bases are a match to TRBD1. CDR3 size: 17 residues. V lost 0 bases to trimming and J lost 4 bases; unmatched junction nucleotides: 9. The germline gives CDR1 LNHNV, CDR2 YYDKDF (reference sequence). The CDR3 spells CATSRDGTGGRADTQYF. The CDR3 DNA reads as TGTGCCACCAGCAGAGATGGAACAGGGGGTCGCGCAGATACGCAGTATTTT. Complete variable domain (other parts from reference TRBV15 and TRBJ2-3): DAMVIQNPRYQVTQFGKPVTLSCSQTLNHNVMYWYQQKSSQAPKLLFHYYDKDFNNEADTPDNFQSRRPNTSFCFLDIRSPGLGDTAMYLCATSRDGTGGRADTQYFGPGTRLTVL.

CDR3 amino acids: CASSITQGRVRSYGYTF. The DNA of the CDR3 is TGTGCCAGTAGTATTACCCAGGGACGAGTCCGGTCCTATGGCTACACCTTC. V gene TRBV19 combines with J gene TRBJ1-2; a possible D gene is TRBD1 (5 bases). The CDR3 is made up of 17 amino acids. From germline, CDR1 is LNHDA and CDR2 SQIVND (reference sequence). V gave up 3 bases and J gave up 4 bases, with 21 bases separating them.

V and J are TRBV3-1 (or the pseudogene TRBV3-2) and TRBJ2-1, with a weak D call TRBD2 (7 bases). The V and J ends lost 4 bases and 2 bases respectively, with 12 bases between them. The germline V gene has CDR1 LGHDT and CDR2 YNNKEL (reference sequence). This CDR3 spans 15 amino acids. The CDR3 spells CASSPRGGPYNEQFF. The CDR3 coding sequence is TGTGCCAGCAGCCCCCGCGGGGGCCCCTACAATGAGCAGTTCTTC.

This chain's CDR3 is CASLGRVETQYF. Here the CDR3 DNA reads TGTGCAAGTCTGGGGCGGGTGGAGACCCAGTACTTC. The chain carries TRBV12-2 and TRBJ2-5. TRBV12-2 is recorded as a pseudogene. This CDR3 spans 12 amino acids.

This chain joins TRBV7-9 and TRBJ2-1, with D possibly matching TRBD2 (6 bases). Germline V lookup: CDR1 SEHNR, CDR2 FQNEAQ (reference sequence). Trimming left V 1 base short and J 6 bases short, with 13 bases between. The CDR3 totals 15 residues. CDR3 sequence: CASSLEGGLLNEQFF. The CDR3 coding sequence is TGTGCCAGCAGCTTAGAAGGTGGACTACTCAATGAGCAGTTCTTC.

V gene TRBV11-2 combines with J gene TRBJ1-5; TRBD1 aligns across 7 bases. The V segment lost 5 bases and the J segment 4 bases; nucleotides outside the gene matches: 11. CDR1 is SGHAT, CDR2 FQNNGV, per germline. The CDR3 loop spans 16 amino acids. Here the CDR3 reads CASSPRQGGGNQPQHF. The CDR3 DNA reads TGTGCCAGCAGCCCGAGACAGGGAGGGGGTAATCAGCCCCAGCATTTT. Variable domain in full (rest from reference TRBV11-2 and TRBJ1-5): EAGVAQSPRYKIIEKRQSVAFWCNPISGHATLYWYQQILGQGPKLLIQFQNNGVVDDSQLPKDRFSAERLKGVDSTLKIQPAKLEDSAVYLCASSPRQGGGNQPQHFGDGTRLSIL.